The 10 T cell receptor beta chains presented below share a single source sample, sequenced in a study of blood T cell repertoires in COVID-19. TCRdb's copy holds only in-frame clones and misses some; the assay was immunoSEQ multiplex PCR. The sample records 300,000 or so clones, 85% to 90% being singletons. Sequenced material: peripheral blood. These receptors came from a woman aged 30 to 39 with COVID-19, enrolled during active disease.

J is TRBJ1-1 and V is TRBV5-5; D uncertain. Trimming stripped 2 bases from V and 5 bases from J, with 10 bases between. CDR1 and CDR2 from the germline V gene are SGHKS and YYEKEE (reference sequence). The CDR3 has 13 residues. The CDR3 protein is CASSFGSATEAFF. The DNA of the CDR3 is TGTGCCAGCAGCTTTGGCAGTGCAACTGAAGCTTTCTTT.

This rearrangement joins TRBV3-1 (or the pseudogene TRBV3-2) to TRBJ2-2; D might be TRBD2 (6 bases). The CDR3 loop spans 14 amino acids. The ends were cut back, 3 bases at V and 4 bases at J, with 9 bases in the middle. The germline V gene encodes CDR1 LGHDT and CDR2 YNNKEL (reference sequence). The DNA for the CDR3 is TGTGCCAGCAGCCAGGCGGGGCCCACCGGGGAGCTGTTTTTT. It is translated as CASSQAGPTGELFF.

This rearrangement joins TRBV3-1 (or the pseudogene TRBV3-2) to TRBJ1-2, with D uncertain. Germline V gene sequence: CDR1 LGHDT, CDR2 YNNKEL (reference sequence). Trimming cost V 0 bases and J 4 bases, with 9 bases left between them. The CDR3 has 14 amino acids. CDR3 sequence reads: CASSQEYNSYGYTF. CDR3 DNA sequence: TGTGCCAGCAGCCAAGAATATAATTCCTATGGCTACACCTTC.

This clone was counted once. This rearrangement joins TRBV2 to TRBJ1-4; weak D call: TRBD1 (5 bases). Germline CDR1 and CDR2: SNHLY and FYNNEI. There are 13 residues in the CDR3. Trimming took off 5 bases at V and 3 bases at J, with 7 bases between the two ends. CDR3 sequence reads: CASSWGANEKLFF. CDR3 coding DNA: TGTGCCAGCAGTTGGGGGGCTAATGAAAAACTGTTTTTT.

The V gene is TRBV27, the J gene TRBJ1-1; 9 bases are a match to TRBD1. The V gene's germline CDR1 is MNHEY and CDR2 SMNVEV (reference sequence). The CDR3 length is 15 residues. V lost 1 base, J lost 5 bases, and 5 bases stayed unmatched. The CDR3 reads CASSLYLDRGTEAFF. Written as DNA, the CDR3 is TGTGCCAGCAGTTTATATCTGGACAGGGGAACTGAAGCTTTCTTT.

The chain employs TRBV25-1 and TRBJ2-5; 11 bases fit TRBD1. From germline, CDR1 is MGHDK and CDR2 SYGVNS. The V segment lost 2 bases and the J segment 5 bases; nucleotides outside the gene matches: 1. There are 14 residues in the CDR3. The CDR3 reads CASSEGQGAETQYF. The CDR3 nucleotides are TGTGCCAGCAGTGAAGGACAGGGGGCCGAGACCCAGTACTTC.

Details on this clone: This same CDR3 is encoded by further DNA sequences in the sample. V usage is TRBV7-7 and J usage is TRBJ2-1; TRBD2 matches at 10 bases. This CDR3 spans 15 amino acids. J lost 4 bases, V lost 1 base, and 1 base had no gene match. Germline CDR1 and CDR2: SSHAT and FNYEAQ (reference sequence). For the CDR3, the DNA is TGTGCCAGCAGCTTAGGGACTAGCGGATACAATGAGCAGTTCTTC. This sequence encodes CASSLGTSGYNEQFF.

The chain combines TRBV29-1 with TRBJ2-1; 7 nucleotides match TRBD2. The trim removed 7 bases at V and 1 base at J, leaving 4 bases unmatched. Germline-derived CDR1 and CDR2 are SQVTM and ANQGSEA. This CDR3 contains 13 residues. The CDR3 here is CSASSGSYNEQFF. The CDR3, as DNA: TGCAGCGCATCTAGCGGATCCTACAATGAGCAGTTCTTC.

This clone was observed a single time. The V call is TRBV2, the J call TRBJ1-3; the D gene is possibly TRBD1 (6 bases). Trimming took off 7 bases at V and 3 bases at J, with 19 bases between the two ends. Germline CDR1 is SNHLY and CDR2 is FYNNEI. CDR3 size: 16 residues. CDR3 in DNA: TGTGCCAGCAAAAGGATCGGGGGGGCGTTTGGAAACACCATATATTTT. Protein: CASKRIGGAFGNTIYF.

Only one count was recorded for this clone. The V and J genes are TRBV27 and TRBJ1-2; TRBD1 might be the D (5 bases). Germline CDR1 is MNHEY and CDR2 is SMNVEV (reference sequence). V lost 5 bases and J 4 bases, leaving 14 bases between the germline ends. This CDR3 contains 14 residues. The CDR3 is CASSPLRGTYGYTF. DNA for the CDR3: TGTGCCAGCAGTCCATTAAGGGGCACCTATGGCTACACCTTC.